The TCR beta chain under discussion was sequenced for a study of response to subunit inactivated influenza vaccine. Overall study results and limits: Few new T cells, the authors suggested, are recruited by each seasonal influenza vaccination.

Per germline, CDR1 SEHNR and CDR2 FQNEAQ (reference sequence). This CDR3 spans 15 amino acids. Trimming took 2 bases from V and 5 from J; bases not matched to a gene: 4. About this clonotype itself: Its specificity is unknown.

TCRdb reanalysed the RT-PCR reads using MiXCR and keeps one entry per CDR3 protein. The sample consists of fewer than 700,000 distinct CDR3 sequences, under 15% of them appearing once. V is TRBV7-9 and J is TRBJ2-3, with 10 nucleotides matching TRBD1. The clonotype comes from a man aged 50-59 years who received an inactivated influenza vaccine. This specimen consisted of PBMCs from blood, obtained 40 to 50 days after vaccination. The DNA of the CDR3 is TGTGCCAGCAGCTTACTGCGGGACAGGGGAGATACGCAGTATTTT. This translates into CASSLLRDRGDTQYF.